The 28 T cell receptor beta chains listed next were all sequenced from one sample in a study of shared clonotypes between healthy human individuals. Only in-frame clones appear in the TCRdb table, and some are missing; sequencing was by immunoSEQ multiplex PCR. Found here are about 2.4 million clones, approximately 93% of them singletons; the top ten hold 0.36%. Sequenced material: naive CD4+ T cells from PBMCs. Subset given: CD45RA+ positively selected. These receptors were obtained from a man aged 18-30 years in good health. Some clones in this sample may be carry-over from other donors' samples.

The chain links TRBV7-3 to TRBJ2-1; D is perhaps TRBD2 (5 bases). The CDR3 length is 15 residues. CDR1 is SGHTA and CDR2 is FQGTGA in the germline V gene. Deletions cut 5 bases from V and 2 bases from J, with 13 bases between. For the CDR3, the DNA is TGTGCCAGCAGCCCGAGGGAGTTCGCCTACAATGAGCAGTTCTTC. The encoded protein is CASSPREFAYNEQFF.

V usage is TRBV6-6 and J usage is TRBJ1-1; TRBD1 aligns across 7 bases. Looked up from germline, CDR1 is MNHNY and CDR2 is SVGAGI (reference sequence). This CDR3 has 14 residues. The ends lost 5 bases at V and 1 base at J; junction bases unmatched: 4. CDR3 coding DNA: TGTGCCAGCAGTACAGGGGTGGGGAACACTGAAGCTTTCTTT. Its translation is CASSTGVGNTEAFF.

The genes are TRBV29-1 and TRBJ2-5; 7 bases fit TRBD1. V shed 6 bases and J 2 bases; nucleotides not matched to a gene: 9. Germline CDR1 reads SQVTM; CDR2 reads ANQGSEA. CDR3 length equals 14 residues. The chain's CDR3 is CSVITGAGQETQYF. The CDR3 region has the DNA TGCAGCGTCATCACAGGGGCAGGTCAAGAGACCCAGTACTTC. Together with reference TRBV29-1 and TRBJ2-5, the CDR3 gives the full variable domain: SAVISQKPSRDICQRGTSLTIQCQVDSQVTMMFWYRQQPGQSLTLIATANQGSEATYESGFVIDKFPISRPNLTFSTLTVSNMSPEDSSIYLCSVITGAGQETQYFGPGTRLLVL.

This chain uses TRBV9 with TRBJ2-3; TRBD1 matches 10 bases. Germline CDR1 is SGDLS and CDR2 is YYNGEE. J lost 6 bases, V lost 3 bases, and 7 bases had no gene match. This CDR3 comprises 15 residues. CDR3 coding DNA: TGTGCCAGCAGCGGCCGGGACAGGGGTGGTGATACGCAGTATTTT. It is translated as CASSGRDRGGDTQYF.

The chain links TRBV28 to TRBJ2-1; TRBD2 is a possible D gene (6 bases). Per germline, CDR1 MDHEN and CDR2 SYDVKM. There are 12 residues in the CDR3. Trimming removed 6 bases at V and 9 bases at J, with 12 bases between. CDR3 in DNA: TGTGCCAGCAGCCTAGCGTCGACTGAGCAGTTCTTC. Translation: CASSLASTEQFF.

This clone was recorded once. The chain recombines TRBV27 with TRBJ2-7, with a tentative D call TRBD2 (5 bases). Trimming stripped 5 bases from V and 0 bases from J, with 14 bases between. This CDR3 has 15 residues. The germline V gene encodes CDR1 MNHEY and CDR2 SMNVEV (reference sequence). The CDR3: CASSPGVPGSYEQYF. In DNA, the CDR3 is TGTGCCAGCAGTCCCGGGGTACCAGGCTCCTACGAGCAGTACTTC.

The J gene is TRBJ1-4, the V gene TRBV5-1; D perhaps matches TRBD1 (6 bases). Germline V gives CDR1 SGHRS, CDR2 YFSETQ. The CDR3 sequence is 15 residues long. Trimming cost V 4 bases and J 10 bases, with 20 bases left between them. The chain's CDR3 is CASSNWDMLGGKLFF. The CDR3 nucleotides read TGCGCCAGCAGCAACTGGGACATGCTCGGAGGAAAACTGTTTTTT.

V and J are TRBV7-9 and TRBJ2-7; 10 bases map to TRBD2. Germline values: CDR1 SEHNR, CDR2 FQNEAQ (reference sequence). This CDR3 has 14 residues. V trimming: 1 base; J trimming: 9 bases; junction bases outside the gene matches: 6. CDR3 nucleotide sequence: TGTGCCAGCAGCTTAGAGCTAGCGGGAGCCCCGCAGTACTTC. Translating it yields CASSLELAGAPQYF.

The CDR3 loop is CASTLTGGTVQETQYF. Written as DNA, the CDR3 is TGTGCCAGCACACTAACCGGGGGGACAGTACAAGAGACCCAGTACTTC. This chain links TRBV5-8 with TRBJ2-5; D is perhaps TRBD1 or TRBD2 (7 bases each). The CDR3 has 16 amino acids. V lost 6 bases and J lost 2, with 20 bases in between. Germline CDR1 SGHTS, CDR2 YDEGEE. Full variable domain (rest looked up from reference TRBV5-8 and TRBJ2-5): EAGVTQSPTHLIKTRGQQATLRCSPISGHTSVYWYQQALGLGLQFLLWYDEGEERNRGNFPPRFSGRQFPNYSSELNVNALELEDSALYLCASTLTGGTVQETQYFGPGTRLLVL.

The rearrangement joins TRBV19 to TRBJ2-7; D is ambiguous. V lost 2 bases and J lost 0, with 8 bases in between. Germline CDR1 and CDR2: LNHDA and SQIVND (reference sequence). The CDR3 sequence is 14 residues long. The CDR3 DNA sequence: TGTGCCAGTAGTATAACGGCTAACTCCTACGAGCAGTACTTC. It yields the protein CASSITANSYEQYF.

This chain links TRBV15 with TRBJ1-2; D might be TRBD1 (5 bases). Germline CDR1 is LNHNV and CDR2 is YYDKDF (reference sequence). This CDR3 spans 18 amino acids. The V end was cut by 1 base, the J end by 2 bases, with 20 bases between. The chain's CDR3 is CATSRVGILGTGNYGYTF. The CDR3 coding sequence is TGTGCCACCAGCAGAGTGGGCATACTAGGGACGGGAAACTATGGCTACACCTTC.

This rearrangement joins TRBV7-2 to TRBJ2-5; TRBD2 agrees at 7 bases. Germline CDR1 and CDR2: SGHTA and FQGNSA. V dropped 5 bases and J dropped 2; count of bases not matched to a gene: 5. CDR3 length: 14 residues. CDR3 residues: CASSPGTTQETQYF. CDR3 nucleotide sequence: TGTGCCAGCAGCCCCGGGACTACACAAGAGACCCAGTACTTC.

This clone has just one count. The CDR3 DNA follows: TGTGCCTCCCGGGAGACTAGCCGGTCCCGCGGTGAGCAGTTCTTC. Translated: CASRETSRSRGEQFF. The chain recombines TRBV19 with TRBJ2-1, with 7 nucleotides matching TRBD2. V shed 11 bases and J 9 bases; nucleotides not matched to a gene: 19. Germline V gives CDR1 LNHDA, CDR2 SQIVND (reference sequence). The CDR3 sequence is 15 residues long. Filled out from reference TRBV19 and TRBJ2-1, the complete variable domain reads DGGITQSPKYLFRKEGQNVTLSCEQNLNHDAMYWYRQDPGQGLRLIYYSQIVNDFQKGDIAEGYSVSREKKESFPLTVTSAQKNPTAFYLCASRETSRSRGEQFFGPGTRLTVL.

Concerning this clone itself: The same CDR3 is also encoded by other DNA sequences in this sample. J is TRBJ2-1 and V is TRBV5-1; D unresolved. The CDR3 has 15 amino acids. Per the germline V gene, CDR1 is SGHRS and CDR2 is YFSETQ. V shed 2 bases and J shed 4 bases, with 13 bases lying between them. The CDR3 loop reads CASSFEAASYNEQFF. For the CDR3, the DNA is TGCGCCAGCAGCTTCGAGGCGGCGTCTTACAATGAGCAGTTCTTC.

The V gene is TRBV5-5, the J gene TRBJ2-1; D gene unclear. Germline V lookup: CDR1 SGHKS, CDR2 YYEKEE (reference sequence). Trimming took 2 bases from V and 7 from J, leaving 13 bases between them. CDR3 size: 14 residues. CDR3 nucleotides: TGTGCCAGCAGCTTCCGAAGGGCGGCAAATGAGCAGTTCTTC. This sequence encodes CASSFRRAANEQFF.

As regards this clone: At the DNA level, this CDR3 is encoded by other sequences in the same sample as well. The chain joins TRBV18 to TRBJ1-4; TRBD1 is a possible D gene (5 bases). This CDR3 comprises 14 residues. V lost 1 base, J lost 2 bases, and 5 bases lay in between. Germline V CDR1 and CDR2: KGHSH, LQKENI. CDR3 sequence: CASSPRGTNEKLFF. As DNA, the CDR3 is TGTGCCAGCTCACCACGGGGGACTAATGAAAAACTGTTTTTT.

To note about this clone: Other DNA sequences of this sample code for an identical CDR3. This rearrangement joins TRBV20-1 to TRBJ2-7; D is uncertain. The CDR3 length is 10 residues. Germline V gives CDR1 DFQATT, CDR2 SNEGSKA (reference sequence). The germline V and J ends were trimmed by 5 bases and 5 bases, with 7 bases remaining between them. In DNA, the CDR3 is TGCAGTGCTTCTGGAGACGAGCAGTACTTC. It specifies CSASGDEQYF.

This clone appeared a single time. This chain joins TRBV10-1 and TRBJ2-3, with TRBD2 matching over 9 bases. J lost 1 base, V lost 3 bases, and 2 bases had no gene match. The CDR3 runs 15 residues. Per germline, CDR1 WNHNN and CDR2 SYGVQD (reference sequence). CDR3 residues: CASSDQREGTDTQYF. Written as DNA, the CDR3 is TGCGCCAGCAGTGATCAGCGGGAGGGCACAGATACGCAGTATTTT.

This chain joins TRBV7-6 and TRBJ1-3; D gene uncertain. Trimming cost V 1 base and J 2 bases, with 9 bases left between them. Looked up from germline, CDR1 is SGHVS and CDR2 is FNYEAQ. The CDR3 runs 15 residues. The CDR3 nucleotides read TGTGCCAGCAGCTTAGTCTCGGAGACTGGAAACACCATATATTTT. Translating it yields CASSLVSETGNTIYF.

The V call is TRBV9, the J call TRBJ2-1; D could derive from TRBD1 or TRBD2 (6 bases each). CDR1 and CDR2 (germline): SGDLS, YYNGEE. Trimming left V 0 bases short and J 2 bases short, with 24 bases between. This CDR3 has 20 amino acids. The CDR3 is CASSVGGQGTGVTTYNEQFF. CDR3 bases: TGTGCCAGCAGCGTAGGGGGGCAGGGTACGGGAGTAACGACCTACAATGAGCAGTTCTTC. Full variable domain (missing parts from reference TRBV9 and TRBJ2-1): DSGVTQTPKHLITATGQRVTLRCSPRSGDLSVYWYQQSLDQGLQFLIQYYNGEERAKGNILERFSAQQFPDLHSELNLSSLELGDSALYFCASSVGGQGTGVTTYNEQFFGPGTRLTVL.

The J gene is TRBJ2-3, the V gene TRBV9; D is perhaps TRBD2 (5 bases). V was clipped by 4 bases and J by 1 base, with 13 bases between them. The CDR3 sequence is 15 residues long. Germline V lookup: CDR1 SGDLS, CDR2 YYNGEE. CDR3 sequence reads: CASSPYWGGTDTQYF. CDR3 in DNA: TGTGCCAGCAGCCCATACTGGGGAGGCACAGATACGCAGTATTTT.

In this sample, this clone turned up once. V gene TRBV10-2 combines with J gene TRBJ1-1; no definite D call. Germline CDR1 reads WSHSY; CDR2 reads SAAADI. The CDR3 has 14 residues. The ends were cut back, 4 bases at V and 5 bases at J, with 14 bases in the middle. CDR3 region: CASSVEAPGTEAFF. CDR3 nucleotides: TGCGCCAGCAGTGTAGAGGCCCCGGGGACTGAAGCTTTCTTT.

The CDR3, as DNA: TGTGCCAGCAGGAAGAGTGCCACCGGGGAGCTGTTTTTT. The encoded protein is CASRKSATGELFF. The gene calls are TRBV11-2 and TRBJ2-2; D ambiguous. The CDR3 is 13 amino acids. V was shortened by 6 bases and J by 4 bases, with 9 bases between the two germline ends. Germline-derived CDR1 and CDR2 are SGHAT and FQNNGV.

This clone was recorded once. The chain recombines TRBV7-2 with TRBJ2-7, with a tentative D call TRBD2 (5 bases). In germline, CDR1 is SGHTA, CDR2 FQGNSA. The CDR3 totals 14 residues. Trimming left V 6 bases short and J 0 bases short, with 12 bases between. The DNA of the CDR3 is TGTGCCAGCAGTGTGTCTGGGAGCTCCTACGAGCAGTACTTC. It encodes CASSVSGSSYEQYF.

J is TRBJ2-7 and V is TRBV5-4; D unclear. The CDR3 has 14 amino acids. Germline V gene sequence: CDR1 SGHNT, CDR2 YYREEE (reference sequence). V dropped 5 bases and J dropped 3 bases, with 15 bases sitting between them. For the CDR3, the DNA is TGTGCCAGCAGTATCGATCCGCTAGACTACGAGCAGTACTTC. It is translated as CASSIDPLDYEQYF. Full variable domain (outside the CDR3, taken from reference TRBV5-4 and TRBJ2-7): ETGVTQSPTHLIKTRGQQVTLRCSSQSGHNTVSWYQQALGQGPQFIFQYYREEENGRGNFPPRFSGLQFPNYSSELNVNALELDDSALYLCASSIDPLDYEQYFGPGTRLTVT.

As to this clone: Other DNA sequences within the sample encode an identical CDR3. The rearrangement joins TRBV28 to TRBJ2-3; a possible D gene is TRBD2 (6 bases). The CDR3 extends over 14 amino acids. Trimming left V 7 bases short and J 2 bases short, with 13 bases between. Looked up from germline, CDR1 is MDHEN and CDR2 is SYDVKM. The CDR3 nucleotides read TGTGCCAGCACTCCCGGGGGTAACACAGATACGCAGTATTTT. Translating gives CASTPGGNTDTQYF. The whole variable domain, filled in from reference TRBV28 and TRBJ2-3, reads DVKVTQSSRYLVKRTGEKVFLECVQDMDHENMFWYRQDPGLGLRLIYFSYDVKMKEKGDIPEGYSVSREKKERFSLILESASTNQTSMYLCASTPGGNTDTQYFGPGTRLTVL.

CDR3 sequence (DNA): TGTGCCAGCAGCCCGCAGGGGGGGCGGGTCACCGGGGAGCTGTTTTTT. This gives the protein CASSPQGGRVTGELFF. V is TRBV7-2 and J is TRBJ2-2; D is tentatively TRBD1 or TRBD2 (7 bases each). The germline V and J ends were trimmed by 5 bases and 4 bases, with 17 bases remaining between them. The germline V gene has CDR1 SGHTA and CDR2 FQGNSA. CDR3 length: 16 residues.

The V and J genes are TRBV7-2 and TRBJ2-3; 10 bases map to TRBD2. CDR1 is SGHTA and CDR2 is FQGNSA in the germline V gene. The CDR3 has 14 amino acids. The V gene end was trimmed by 5 bases and the J gene end by 1 base; junction bases not matched to a gene: 0. Here the CDR3 DNA reads TGTGCCAGCAGCGGACTAGCGGGCACAGATACGCAGTATTTT. This sequence encodes CASSGLAGTDTQYF.